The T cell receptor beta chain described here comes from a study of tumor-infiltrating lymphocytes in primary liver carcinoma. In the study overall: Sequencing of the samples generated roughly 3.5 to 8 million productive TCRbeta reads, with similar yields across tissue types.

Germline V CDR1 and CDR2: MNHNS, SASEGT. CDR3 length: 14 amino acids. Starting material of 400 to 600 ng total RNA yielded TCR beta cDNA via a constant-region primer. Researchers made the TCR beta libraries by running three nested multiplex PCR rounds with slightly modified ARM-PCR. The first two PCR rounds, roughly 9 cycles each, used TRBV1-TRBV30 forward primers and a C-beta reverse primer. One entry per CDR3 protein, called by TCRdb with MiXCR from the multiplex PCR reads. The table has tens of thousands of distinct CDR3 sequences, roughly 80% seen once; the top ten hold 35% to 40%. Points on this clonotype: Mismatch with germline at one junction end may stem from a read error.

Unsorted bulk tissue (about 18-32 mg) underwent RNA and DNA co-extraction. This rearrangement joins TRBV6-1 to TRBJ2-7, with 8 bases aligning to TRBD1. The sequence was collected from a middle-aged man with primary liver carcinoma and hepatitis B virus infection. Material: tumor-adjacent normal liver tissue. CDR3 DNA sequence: TGTACCAGCAATGAAGCAGGGGGCCATAACGAGCAGTACTTC. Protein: CTSNEAGGHNEQYF.